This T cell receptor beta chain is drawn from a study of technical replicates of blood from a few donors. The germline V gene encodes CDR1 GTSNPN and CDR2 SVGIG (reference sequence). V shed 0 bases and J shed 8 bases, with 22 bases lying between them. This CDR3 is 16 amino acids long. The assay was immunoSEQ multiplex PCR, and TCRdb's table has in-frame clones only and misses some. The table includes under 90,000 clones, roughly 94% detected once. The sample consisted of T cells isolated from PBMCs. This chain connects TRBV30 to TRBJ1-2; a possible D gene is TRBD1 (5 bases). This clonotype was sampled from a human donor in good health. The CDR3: CAWSVNPQGGVKGYTF. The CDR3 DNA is TGTGCCTGGAGTGTAAACCCGCAGGGCGGCGTAAAAGGCTACACCTTC.